This T cell receptor beta chain comes out of a study of cytomegalovirus exposure and HLA in healthy donors. Primers: 60 Vbeta forward and 13 Jbeta reverse. Repertoires were generated with immunoSEQ multiplex PCR, while TCRdb's copy carries only in-frame clones and drops some. This sample has fewer than 200,000 clones, with about 90% found just once. The CDR3 loop spans 16 amino acids. V was clipped by 2 bases and J by 4 bases, with 17 bases between them. Per the germline V gene, CDR1 is SGHAT and CDR2 is FQNNGV. This receptor was taken from a girl in the first two years of life in good health and CMV-seronegative. The sample was PBMCs. The chain couples TRBV11-2 to TRBJ1-2, with D possibly being TRBD1 (6 bases). CDR3 DNA: TGTGCCAGCAGCTTACCCCTACCCAGGGGCGGCTATGGCTACACCTTC. Protein: CASSLPLPRGGYGYTF.